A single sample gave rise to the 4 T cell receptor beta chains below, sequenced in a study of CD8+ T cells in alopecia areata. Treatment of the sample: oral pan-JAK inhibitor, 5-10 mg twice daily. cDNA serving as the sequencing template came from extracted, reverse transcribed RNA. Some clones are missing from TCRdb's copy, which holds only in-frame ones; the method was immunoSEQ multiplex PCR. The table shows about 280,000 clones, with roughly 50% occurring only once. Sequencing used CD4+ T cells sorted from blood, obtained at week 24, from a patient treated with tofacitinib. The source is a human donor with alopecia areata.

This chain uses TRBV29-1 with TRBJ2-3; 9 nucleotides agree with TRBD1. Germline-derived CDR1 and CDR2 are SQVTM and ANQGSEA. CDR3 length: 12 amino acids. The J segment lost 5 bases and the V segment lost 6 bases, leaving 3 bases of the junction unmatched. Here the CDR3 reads CSVWDREDTQYF. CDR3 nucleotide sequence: TGCAGCGTATGGGACAGGGAAGATACGCAGTATTTT.

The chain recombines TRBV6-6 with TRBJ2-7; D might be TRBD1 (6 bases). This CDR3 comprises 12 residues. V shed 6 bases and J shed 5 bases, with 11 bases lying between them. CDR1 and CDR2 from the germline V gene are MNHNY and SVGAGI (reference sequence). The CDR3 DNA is TGTGCCAGCAGATCCCAGGGGCACGAGCAGTACTTC. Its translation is CASRSQGHEQYF.

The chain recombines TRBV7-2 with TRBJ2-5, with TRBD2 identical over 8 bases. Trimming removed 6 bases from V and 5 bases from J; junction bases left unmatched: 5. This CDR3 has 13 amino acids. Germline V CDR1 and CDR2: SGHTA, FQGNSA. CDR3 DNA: TGTGCCAGCAGGATTGGACTAGCTGAGACCCAGTACTTC. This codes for CASRIGLAETQYF.

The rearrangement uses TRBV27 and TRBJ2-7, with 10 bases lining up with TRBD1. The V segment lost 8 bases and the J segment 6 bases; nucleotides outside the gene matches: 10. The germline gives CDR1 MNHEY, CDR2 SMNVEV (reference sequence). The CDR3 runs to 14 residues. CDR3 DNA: TGTGCCAGCTCATGGTTGGACAGGGGGGGCGAGCAGTACTTC. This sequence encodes CASSWLDRGGEQYF.